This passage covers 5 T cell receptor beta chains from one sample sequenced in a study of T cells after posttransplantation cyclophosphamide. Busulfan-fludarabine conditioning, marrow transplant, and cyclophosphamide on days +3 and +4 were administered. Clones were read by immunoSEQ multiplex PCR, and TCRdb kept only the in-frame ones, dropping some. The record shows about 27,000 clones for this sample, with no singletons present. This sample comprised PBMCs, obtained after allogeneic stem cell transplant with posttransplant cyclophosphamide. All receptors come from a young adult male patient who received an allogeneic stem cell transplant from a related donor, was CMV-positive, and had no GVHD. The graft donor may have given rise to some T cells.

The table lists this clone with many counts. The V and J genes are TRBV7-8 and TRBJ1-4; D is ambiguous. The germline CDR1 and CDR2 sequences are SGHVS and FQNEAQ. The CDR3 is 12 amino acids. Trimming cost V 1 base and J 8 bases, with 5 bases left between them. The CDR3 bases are TGTGCCAGCAGCTTAGTTAGCGAAAAACTGTTTTTT. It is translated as CASSLVSEKLFF.

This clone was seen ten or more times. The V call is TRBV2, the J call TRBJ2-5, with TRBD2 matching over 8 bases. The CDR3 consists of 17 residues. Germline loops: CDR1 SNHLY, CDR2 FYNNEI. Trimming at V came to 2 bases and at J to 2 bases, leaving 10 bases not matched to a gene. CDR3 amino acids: CASSERMASGYQETQYF. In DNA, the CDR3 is TGTGCCAGCAGTGAAAGGATGGCTAGCGGGTATCAAGAGACCCAGTACTTC. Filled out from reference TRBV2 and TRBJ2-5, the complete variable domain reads EPEVTQTPSHQVTQMGQEVILRCVPISNHLYFYWYRQILGQKVEFLVSFYNNEISEKSEIFDDQFSVERPDGSNFTLKIRSTKLEDSAMYFCASSERMASGYQETQYFGPGTRLLVL.

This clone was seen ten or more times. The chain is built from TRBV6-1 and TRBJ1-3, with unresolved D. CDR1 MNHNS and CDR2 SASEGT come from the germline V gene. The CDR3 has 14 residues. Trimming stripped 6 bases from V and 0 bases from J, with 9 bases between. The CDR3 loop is CASRRTDSGNTIYF. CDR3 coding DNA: TGTGCCAGCAGGCGAACAGACTCTGGAAACACCATATATTTT.

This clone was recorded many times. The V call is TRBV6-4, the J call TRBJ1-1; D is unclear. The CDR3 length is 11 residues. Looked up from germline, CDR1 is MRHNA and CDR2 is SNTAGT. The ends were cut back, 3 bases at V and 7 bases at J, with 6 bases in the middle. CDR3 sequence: CASSEGLEAFF. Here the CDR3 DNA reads TGTGCCAGCAGTGAAGGACTTGAAGCTTTCTTT.

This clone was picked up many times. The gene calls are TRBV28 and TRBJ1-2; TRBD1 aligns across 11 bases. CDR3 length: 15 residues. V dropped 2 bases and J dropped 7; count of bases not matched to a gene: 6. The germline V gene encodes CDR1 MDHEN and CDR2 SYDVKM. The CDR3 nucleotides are TGTGCCAGCAGTTTAACCGGGACAGGGGGTTCTGGCTACACCTTC. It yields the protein CASSLTGTGGSGYTF.